The clone carrying this T cell receptor beta chain appeared many times. What it recognizes is unknown. This specimen belongs to a study of early T cells in non-severe SARS-CoV-2 infection. Study at large: The study sequenced bulk RNA from unsorted whole blood, with chains unpaired.

The study, taken as a whole, reports: Using VDJdb, the matching emphasized anti-spike CD8 responses while missing private and CD4 specificities.

Unique molecular identifiers were attached to individual cDNA molecules. TCRdb re-derived calls from the 5' RACE reads in MiXCR, one entry per CDR3 protein. The table records 85,000 to 90,000 distinct CDR3 sequences, 14% to 15% of them present only once. Germline-derived CDR1 and CDR2 are MNHEY and SVGAGI. The CDR3 sequence is 15 residues long. V lost 6 bases, J lost 1 base, and 14 bases lay in between. The sequenced material came from whole blood. This receptor was identified in an adult who was a healthcare worker with PCR-confirmed SARS-CoV-2 infection or an uninfected control (not recorded which). V is TRBV6-5 and J is TRBJ2-3; D is possibly TRBD1 or TRBD2 (5 bases each). DNA for the CDR3: TGTGCCAGCAGCCCCGGGGCTGTAGGCACAGATACGCAGTATTTT. Translation: CASSPGAVGTDTQYF.